The 20 T cell receptor beta chains in this list originate from one sample, sequenced in a study of human T cells and chemical hapten exposure. TCRdb reprocessed the RACE reads with MiXCR, giving one entry per CDR3 protein. The sample contains about 89,000 distinct CDR3 sequences, around 10% of which appear only once. Time point indicated: patch test 2, 6 weeks after DPC sensitization. Treatment in this sample: therapeutic diphenylcyclopropenone sensitization with weekly scalp DPC. The source was whole blood, collected in connection with sensitization to the hapten diphenylcyclopropenone (DPC). These receptors all stem from a man aged 40-55 years with alopecia areata. Some clones in this sample may be carry-over from other donors' samples.

DNA of the CDR3: TGTGCCAGTAGTATGCGGGAAAAAGAGACCCAGTACTTC. Amino acids: CASSMREKETQYF. V and J are TRBV19 and TRBJ2-5; tentative D call: TRBD2 (6 bases). There are 13 residues in the CDR3. V lost 3 bases to trimming and J lost 3 bases, with 8 bases between them. Germline lookup yields CDR1 LNHDA and CDR2 SQIVND (reference sequence).

The V call is TRBV29-1, the J call TRBJ2-5, with D possibly matching TRBD2 (6 bases). Germline CDR1 and CDR2: SQVTM and ANQGSEA. The V end was cut by 7 bases, the J end by 4 bases, with 10 bases between. CDR3 length equals 11 residues. CDR3 sequence: CSGGEGETQYF. In DNA form, the CDR3 reads TGCAGCGGGGGGGAAGGAGAGACCCAGTACTTC.

The chain recombines TRBV24-1 with TRBJ2-2; the D is unclear. The CDR3 runs to 15 residues. Germline V gene data show CDR1 as KGHDR and CDR2 as SFDVKD. V lost 0 bases to trimming and J lost 3 bases, with 7 bases between them. CDR3 in DNA: TGTGCCACCAGTGATTTGACATATGACACCGGGGAGCTGTTTTTT. Encoded protein: CATSDLTYDTGELFF.

This clonotype was counted many times. This rearrangement joins TRBV20-1 to TRBJ1-1, with D possibly being TRBD1 (6 bases). There are 12 residues in the CDR3. V was pared by 8 bases and J by 0 bases, with 10 bases between. Germline-derived CDR1 and CDR2 are DFQATT and SNEGSKA (reference sequence). The CDR3 is CSTGILNTEAFF. CDR3 DNA: TGCAGTACAGGGATATTGAACACTGAAGCTTTCTTT.

The V gene is TRBV29-1, the J gene TRBJ1-2; the match to TRBD1 covers 9 bases. Germline-derived CDR1 and CDR2 are SQVTM and ANQGSEA. The CDR3 length is 13 residues. V was clipped by 6 bases and J by 7 bases; unmatched bases: 9. The CDR3 DNA reads TGCAGCGTCCGGACAGGGGAGGAAGGTGGCTACACCTTC. Protein sequence: CSVRTGEEGGYTF.

The rearrangement links TRBV24-1 to TRBJ2-2; the D gene could be TRBD1 or TRBD2 (5 bases each). The length of the CDR3 is 14 residues. The germline V and J ends were trimmed by 7 bases and 2 bases, with 10 bases remaining between them. The germline CDR1 and CDR2 sequences are KGHDR and SFDVKD. The CDR3 sequence: CATRRGPNTGELFF. In DNA, the CDR3 is TGTGCCACCAGGAGGGGACCTAACACCGGGGAGCTGTTTTTT.

The gene calls are TRBV5-5 and TRBJ2-3, with D maybe TRBD1 (7 bases). The CDR3 has 15 residues. Trimming removed 4 bases from V and 5 bases from J, with 17 bases in between. Germline-derived CDR1 and CDR2 are SGHKS and YYEKEE (reference sequence). The CDR3 region has the DNA TGTGCCAGCAGCCAGGAGGGACAGCGAGGAGATACGCAGTATTTT. Translating gives CASSQEGQRGDTQYF.

This chain connects TRBV5-4 to TRBJ2-1; D gene ambiguous. The CDR3 has 15 amino acids. V was clipped by 0 bases and J by 7 bases, with 14 bases between them. Germline values: CDR1 SGHNT, CDR2 YYREEE (reference sequence). CDR3 sequence: CASSLVLEVGNEQFF. The CDR3 DNA follows: TGTGCCAGCAGCTTGGTCCTAGAGGTTGGGAATGAGCAGTTCTTC.

This clonotype was seen a few times. This chain links TRBV7-2 with TRBJ2-4, with TRBD2 matching 14 bases. The ends lost 2 bases at V and 7 bases at J; junction bases unmatched: 7. Germline V gene lookup returns CDR1 SGHTA and CDR2 FQGNSA. This CDR3 has 17 residues. The CDR3 nucleotides are TGTGCCAGCAGCTTAACGACTAGCGGGAGGGCGGGGAACATTCAGTACTTC. It specifies CASSLTTSGRAGNIQYF.

This clonotype was observed a few times. The chain recombines TRBV20-1 with TRBJ1-2; 9 bases align to TRBD1. V lost 0 bases and J lost 8; bases outside the gene matches: 7. This CDR3 is built from 14 residues. CDR1 is DFQATT, CDR2 SNEGSKA, per germline (reference sequence). Here the CDR3 reads CSARDTGTGLGYTF. The DNA for the CDR3 is TGCAGTGCTAGAGATACCGGGACAGGGTTGGGCTACACCTTC.

The chain employs TRBV7-2 and TRBJ2-1; TRBD2 matches 14 bases. Germline V gives CDR1 SGHTA, CDR2 FQGNSA. CDR3 length equals 17 residues. V gave up 4 bases and J gave up 5 bases; unmatched junction bases: 7. Here the CDR3 reads CASSSGLAGGGHNEQFF. In DNA, the CDR3 is TGTGCCAGCAGCTCTGGACTAGCGGGAGGAGGGCACAATGAGCAGTTCTTC.

This clonotype was recorded a few times. The chain recombines TRBV30 with TRBJ2-5; 7 bases agree with TRBD2. Germline V CDR1 and CDR2: GTSNPN, SVGIG (reference sequence). This CDR3 comprises 14 residues. The J segment lost 4 bases and the V segment lost 5 bases, leaving 10 bases of the junction unmatched. The CDR3 coding sequence is TGTGCCTGGCGCGTAGGACTAGATCGAGAGACCCAGTACTTC. This encodes CAWRVGLDRETQYF.

This clonotype was seen ten or more times. The V call is TRBV29-1, the J call TRBJ2-2, with D possibly matching TRBD2 (6 bases). The length of the CDR3 is 12 residues. The V gene lost 7 bases and the J gene lost 6 bases, with 12 bases spanning the gap. From germline, CDR1 is SQVTM and CDR2 ANQGSEA. The CDR3 DNA follows: TGCAGCGCCGTGGCGGGGTCCGGGGAGCTGTTTTTT. Its protein product is CSAVAGSGELFF.

This clonotype was recorded a few times. V is TRBV28 and J is TRBJ2-7; D tentatively reads TRBD1 or TRBD2 (5 bases each). Trimming cost V 6 bases and J 5 bases, with 17 bases left between them. Germline CDR1 MDHEN, CDR2 SYDVKM. The CDR3 consists of 14 residues. CDR3: CASSPGTLRDEQYF. The DNA of the CDR3 is TGTGCCAGCAGCCCCGGGACCCTCCGGGACGAGCAGTACTTC.

This clonotype was counted a few times. The CDR3 bases are TGTGCCAGCAGCTCAGAGGGGGGCTCCTATAATTCACCCCTCCACTTT. It codes for CASSSEGGSYNSPLHF. V and J are TRBV11-2 and TRBJ1-6, with D possibly TRBD1 on 6 matching bases. V shed 4 bases and J shed 0 bases, with 10 bases lying between them. Germline V gene sequence: CDR1 SGHAT, CDR2 FQNNGV. The CDR3 contains 16 residues.

The chain joins TRBV6-5 to TRBJ1-3; a weak D match, TRBD1 (5 bases). The ends were cut back, 6 bases at V and 1 base at J, with 10 bases in the middle. The germline gives CDR1 MNHEY, CDR2 SVGAGI. The CDR3 length is 14 residues. DNA of the CDR3: TGTGCCAGCAGCATAGAGGGGTCTGGAAACACCATATATTTT. This sequence encodes CASSIEGSGNTIYF.

This clonotype was observed many times. The CDR3 DNA reads as TGTGCCAGCAGCTATCTAGCGGGAGTTGGCGGGGAGCTGTTTTTT. This sequence encodes CASSYLAGVGGELFF. The chain employs TRBV7-2 and TRBJ2-2, with 10 nucleotides matching TRBD2. The CDR3 is made up of 15 amino acids. Trimming at V came to 4 bases and at J to 7 bases, leaving 6 bases not matched to a gene. In germline, CDR1 is SGHTA, CDR2 FQGNSA.

This clonotype was seen a handful of times. The chain joins TRBV29-1 to TRBJ2-7; D is perhaps TRBD1 (6 bases). Germline CDR1 is SQVTM and CDR2 is ANQGSEA. The CDR3 sequence is 12 residues long. V dropped 3 bases and J dropped 5 bases, with 11 bases sitting between them. The CDR3, as DNA: TGCAGCGTTGAGGGGACAAGCCACGAGCAGTACTTC. It yields the protein CSVEGTSHEQYF.

The genes are TRBV7-2 and TRBJ2-3, with a weak D call TRBD2 (6 bases). Trimming pared 0 bases from V and 8 bases from J, leaving 9 bases between. The CDR3 runs to 13 residues. Germline assignment: CDR1 SGHTA and CDR2 FQGNSA. CDR3 sequence (DNA): TGTGCCAGCAGCTTAGCGGGAGGAGGTACGCAGTATTTT. Translation gives CASSLAGGGTQYF.

This clonotype appeared a few times. The chain is built from TRBV23-1 and TRBJ2-3; 11 positions agree with TRBD1. TRBV23-1 carries the ORF label, with uncertain function. The length of the CDR3 is 21 residues. V shed 3 bases, J shed 2 bases, and the junction held 19 bases outside the gene matches. DNA for the CDR3: TGCGCCAGCAGTCAGCCTCAAAGGACAGGGGGCCCTATCCAAGACACAGATACGCAGTATTTT. Its translation is CASSQPQRTGGPIQDTDTQYF.